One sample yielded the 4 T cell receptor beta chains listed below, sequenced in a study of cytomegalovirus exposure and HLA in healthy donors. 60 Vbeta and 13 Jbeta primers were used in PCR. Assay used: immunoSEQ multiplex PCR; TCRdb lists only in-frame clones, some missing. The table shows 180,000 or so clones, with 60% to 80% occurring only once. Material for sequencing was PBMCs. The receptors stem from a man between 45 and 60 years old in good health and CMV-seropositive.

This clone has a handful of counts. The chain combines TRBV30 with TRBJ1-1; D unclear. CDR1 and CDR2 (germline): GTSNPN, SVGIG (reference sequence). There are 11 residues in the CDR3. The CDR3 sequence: CDIYRNTEAFF. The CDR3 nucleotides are TGTGACATATACCGGAACACTGAAGCTTTCTTT.

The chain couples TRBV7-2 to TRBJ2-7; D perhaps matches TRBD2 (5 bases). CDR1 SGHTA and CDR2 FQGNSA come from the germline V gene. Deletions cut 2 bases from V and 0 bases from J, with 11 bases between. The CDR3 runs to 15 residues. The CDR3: CASSLIEGYSYEQYF. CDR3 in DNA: TGTGCCAGCAGCTTAATCGAGGGATACTCCTACGAGCAGTACTTC.

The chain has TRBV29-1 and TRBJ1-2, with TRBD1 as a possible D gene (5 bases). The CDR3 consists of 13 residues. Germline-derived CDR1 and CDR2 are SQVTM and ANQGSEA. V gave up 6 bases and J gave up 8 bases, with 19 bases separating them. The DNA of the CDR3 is TGCAGCGTGGGGGGGACTCCTCAAGAAGGCTACACCTTC. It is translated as CSVGGTPQEGYTF.

CDR3 sequence (DNA): TGTGCCAGCAGCTTGGGTAGGGGGCGGGCGAACACTGAAGCTTTCTTT. Protein sequence: CASSLGRGRANTEAFF. The chain carries TRBV5-6 and TRBJ1-1; 7 positions agree with TRBD1. Per the germline V gene, CDR1 is SGHDT and CDR2 is YYEEEE. This CDR3 region has 16 residues. The trim removed 0 bases at V and 1 base at J, leaving 6 bases unmatched. The whole variable domain, remainder taken from reference TRBV5-6 and TRBJ1-1, is DAGVTQSPTHLIKTRGQQVTLRCSPKSGHDTVSWYQQALGQGPQFIFQYYEEEERQRGNFPDRFSGHQFPNYSSELNVNALLLGDSALYLCASSLGRGRANTEAFFGQGTRLTVV.